The clone carrying this T cell receptor beta chain was seen a single time. The CDR3 totals 17 residues. Germline-derived CDR1 and CDR2 are WNHNN and SYGVQD (reference sequence). V lost 2 bases, J lost 0 bases, and 14 bases lay in between. The sample comes from a study of T cell changes during pregnancy in multiple sclerosis. Measured with immunoSEQ multiplex PCR; TCRdb has only the in-frame clones, and not every one. The sample lists around 100,000 clones; almost 95% were seen once. The origin of this receptor is a female donor with multiple sclerosis, enrolled in a pregnancy study. This rearrangement joins TRBV10-1 to TRBJ2-1, with a weak D call TRBD1 (7 bases). The specimen comprised peripheral blood, sampled before pregnancy. The CDR3: CASSEGGPGGSYNEQFF. CDR3 bases: TGCGCCAGCAGTGAGGGGGGGCCAGGGGGCTCCTACAATGAGCAGTTCTTC.